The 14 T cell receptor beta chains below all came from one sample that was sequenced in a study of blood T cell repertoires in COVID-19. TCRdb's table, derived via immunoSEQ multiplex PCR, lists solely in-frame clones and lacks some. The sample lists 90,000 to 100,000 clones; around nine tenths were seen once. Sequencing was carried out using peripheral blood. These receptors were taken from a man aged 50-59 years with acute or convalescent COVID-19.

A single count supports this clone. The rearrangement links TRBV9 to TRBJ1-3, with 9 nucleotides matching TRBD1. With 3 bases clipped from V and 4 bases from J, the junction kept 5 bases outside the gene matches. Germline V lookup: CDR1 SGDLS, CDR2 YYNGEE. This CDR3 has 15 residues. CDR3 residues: CASSEWTGVGNTIYF. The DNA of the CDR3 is TGTGCCAGCAGCGAGTGGACAGGGGTAGGAAACACCATATATTTT.

The CDR3 loop reads CASSYSPGEYEKLFF. Here the CDR3 DNA reads TGTGCCAGCAGTTACTCTCCCGGGGAGTACGAAAAACTGTTTTTT. The chain recombines TRBV6-5 with TRBJ1-4, with D uncertain. The V gene lost 0 bases and the J gene lost 8 bases, with 13 bases spanning the gap. Per germline, CDR1 MNHEY and CDR2 SVGAGI. This CDR3 comprises 15 residues.

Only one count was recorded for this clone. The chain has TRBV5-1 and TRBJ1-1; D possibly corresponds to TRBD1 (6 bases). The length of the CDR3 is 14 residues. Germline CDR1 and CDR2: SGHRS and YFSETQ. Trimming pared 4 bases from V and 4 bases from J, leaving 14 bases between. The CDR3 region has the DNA TGCGCCAGCAGCCCTCAGGGGTCGGGCACTGAAGCTTTCTTT. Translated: CASSPQGSGTEAFF.

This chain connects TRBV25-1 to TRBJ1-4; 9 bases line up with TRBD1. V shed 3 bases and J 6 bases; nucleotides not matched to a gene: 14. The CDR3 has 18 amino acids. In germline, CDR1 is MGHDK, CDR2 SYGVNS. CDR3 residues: CASSDMTGGIDQDEKLFF. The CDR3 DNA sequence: TGTGCCAGCAGTGATATGACAGGGGGGATAGATCAGGATGAAAAACTGTTTTTT. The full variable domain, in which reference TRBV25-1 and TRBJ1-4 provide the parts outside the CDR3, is EADIYQTPRYLVIGTGKKITLECSQTMGHDKMYWYQQDPGMELHLIHYSYGVNSTEKGDLSSESTVSRIRTEHFPLTLESARPSHTSQYLCASSDMTGGIDQDEKLFFGSGTQLSVL.

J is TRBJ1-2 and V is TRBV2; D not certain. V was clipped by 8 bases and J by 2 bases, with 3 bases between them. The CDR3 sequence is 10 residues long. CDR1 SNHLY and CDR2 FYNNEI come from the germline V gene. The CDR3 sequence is CASLNYGYTF. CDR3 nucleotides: TGTGCCAGCCTGAACTATGGCTACACCTTC.

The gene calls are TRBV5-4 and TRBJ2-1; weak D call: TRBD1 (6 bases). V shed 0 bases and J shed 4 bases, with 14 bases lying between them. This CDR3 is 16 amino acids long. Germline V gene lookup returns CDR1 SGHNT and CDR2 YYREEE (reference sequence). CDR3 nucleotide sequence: TGTGCCAGCAGCTTGGGGGGGCCTAGAACATACAATGAGCAGTTCTTC. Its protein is CASSLGGPRTYNEQFF.

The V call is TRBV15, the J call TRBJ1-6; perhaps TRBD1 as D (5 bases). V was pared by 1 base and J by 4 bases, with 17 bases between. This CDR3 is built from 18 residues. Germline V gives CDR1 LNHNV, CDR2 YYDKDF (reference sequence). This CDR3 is CATSRGRVTAGYNSPLHF. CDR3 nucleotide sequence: TGTGCCACCAGCAGAGGACGGGTCACGGCAGGGTATAATTCACCCCTCCACTTT.

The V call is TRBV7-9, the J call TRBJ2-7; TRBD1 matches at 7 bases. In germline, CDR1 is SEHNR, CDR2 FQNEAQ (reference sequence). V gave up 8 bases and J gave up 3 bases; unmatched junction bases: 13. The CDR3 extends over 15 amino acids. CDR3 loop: CASGTSGTANYEQYF. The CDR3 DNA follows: TGTGCCAGCGGAACTTCCGGGACAGCAAACTACGAGCAGTACTTC.

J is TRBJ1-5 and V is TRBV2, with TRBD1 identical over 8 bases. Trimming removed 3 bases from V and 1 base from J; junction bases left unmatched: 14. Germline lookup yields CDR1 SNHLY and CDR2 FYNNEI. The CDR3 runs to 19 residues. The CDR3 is CASSDEGQGQAGSNQPQHF. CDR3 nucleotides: TGTGCCAGCAGTGATGAGGGGCAGGGACAGGCGGGAAGCAATCAGCCCCAGCATTTT.

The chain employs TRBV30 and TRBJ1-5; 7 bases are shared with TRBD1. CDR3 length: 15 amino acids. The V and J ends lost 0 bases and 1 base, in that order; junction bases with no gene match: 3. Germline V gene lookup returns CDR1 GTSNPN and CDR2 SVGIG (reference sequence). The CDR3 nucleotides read TGTGCCTGGAGTGTGGGGACAGCGAGCAATCAGCCCCAGCATTTT. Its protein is CAWSVGTASNQPQHF.

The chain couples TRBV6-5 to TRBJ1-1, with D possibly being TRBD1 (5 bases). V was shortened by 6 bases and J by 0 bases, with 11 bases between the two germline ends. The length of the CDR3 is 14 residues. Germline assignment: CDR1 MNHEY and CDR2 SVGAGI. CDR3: CASSSRGVNTEAFF. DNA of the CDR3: TGTGCCAGCAGCTCCCGGGGGGTGAACACTGAAGCTTTCTTT.

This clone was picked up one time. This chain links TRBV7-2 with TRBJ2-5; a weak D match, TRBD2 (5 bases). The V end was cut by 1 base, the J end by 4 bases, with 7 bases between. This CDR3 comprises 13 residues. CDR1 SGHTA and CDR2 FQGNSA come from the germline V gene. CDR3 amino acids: CASSLDGIETQYF. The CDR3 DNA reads TGTGCCAGCAGCTTAGACGGGATAGAGACCCAGTACTTC.

CDR3: CASRQGALIGYGYTF. DNA of the CDR3: TGTGCCAGCAGGCAGGGGGCTCTGATAGGGTATGGCTACACCTTC. The genes are TRBV7-2 and TRBJ1-2, with TRBD1 matching 8 bases. The CDR3 sequence is 15 residues long. Germline V gene sequence: CDR1 SGHTA, CDR2 FQGNSA. The V gene end was trimmed by 6 bases and the J gene end by 5 bases; junction bases not matched to a gene: 11.

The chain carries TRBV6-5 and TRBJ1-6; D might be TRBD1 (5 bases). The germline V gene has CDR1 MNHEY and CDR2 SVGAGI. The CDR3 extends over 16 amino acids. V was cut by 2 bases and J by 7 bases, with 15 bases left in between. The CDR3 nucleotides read TGTGCCAGCAGTTACAACCCCCCAGGGCAAAATTCACCCCTCCACTTT. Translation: CASSYNPPGQNSPLHF.